The 19 T cell receptor beta chains presented below share a single source sample, sequenced in a study of shared clonotypes between healthy human individuals. The naive CD8 population came from CD45RO-negative cells selected for CCR7, without terminally differentiated effector memory CD45RA+ cells. The data were produced by immunoSEQ multiplex PCR, yet TCRdb's version contains in-frame clones alone and is incomplete. The sample lists roughly 2,000,000 clones; approximately 92% were seen once. The sequenced sample was naive CD8+ T cells from PBMCs. These receptors came from a man aged 18 to 29 in good health. Some clones in this sample may be carry-over from other donors' samples.

The chain links TRBV4-2 to TRBJ2-3; no firm D call. The germline gives CDR1 LGHNA, CDR2 YNFKEQ. The CDR3 runs to 17 residues. The V end lost 0 bases, the J end lost 0 bases, and 13 bases lay between the germline ends. The CDR3 here is CASSQDWRGTSTDTQYF. The CDR3, as DNA: TGTGCCAGCAGCCAAGATTGGCGCGGCACTAGCACAGATACGCAGTATTTT.

The chain has TRBV6-1 and TRBJ2-7; TRBD1 agrees at 9 bases. Germline CDR1 reads MNHNS; CDR2 reads SASEGT. V trimming: 3 bases; J trimming: 2 bases; junction bases outside the gene matches: 8. CDR3 size: 16 residues. CDR3 amino acids: CASSELRGQGPYEQYF. DNA for the CDR3: TGTGCCAGCAGTGAGCTAAGGGGACAGGGACCCTACGAGCAGTACTTC.

This sequence joins TRBV28 and TRBJ2-5, with 9 bases aligning to TRBD1. The V gene end was trimmed by 6 bases and the J gene end by 5 bases; junction bases not matched to a gene: 7. The CDR3 runs 14 residues. CDR1 MDHEN and CDR2 SYDVKM come from the germline V gene. CDR3 sequence: CASSWDRVWETQYF. In nucleotides, the CDR3 is TGTGCCAGCAGCTGGGACAGGGTCTGGGAGACCCAGTACTTC.

CDR3 in amino acids: CAISLAGGAGNEQFF. The DNA of the CDR3 is TGTGCCATCAGTCTAGCGGGGGGCGCGGGCAATGAGCAGTTCTTC. The chain combines TRBV10-3 with TRBJ2-1, with 11 bases that match TRBD2. Germline V gene sequence: CDR1 ENHRY, CDR2 SYGVKD. After removal of 5 bases from V and 6 bases from J, the junction contained 6 bases not matched to a gene. The CDR3 length is 15 residues.

The chain links TRBV13 to TRBJ2-1, with D unclear. Germline values: CDR1 PRHDT, CDR2 FYEKMQ (reference sequence). The V and J ends lost 4 bases and 7 bases respectively, with 8 bases between them. CDR3 length: 12 residues. The CDR3 region has the DNA TGTGCCAGCAGCTCCCCAGATAATGAGCAGTTCTTC. This encodes CASSSPDNEQFF.

The genes are TRBV25-1 and TRBJ2-3; D uncertain. The CDR3 runs 15 residues. Per the germline V gene, CDR1 is MGHDK and CDR2 is SYGVNS. Trimming took 3 bases from V and 3 from J, leaving 13 bases between them. The CDR3 region is CASSEQERITDTQYF. In nucleotides, the CDR3 is TGTGCCAGCAGTGAGCAGGAGAGAATAACAGATACGCAGTATTTT.

The chain uses TRBV4-3 and TRBJ2-3, with 7 bases fitting TRBD1. Germline V CDR1 and CDR2: LGHNA, YSLEER. The CDR3 runs 18 residues. V was clipped by 2 bases and J by 0 bases; unmatched bases: 11. CDR3 sequence (DNA): TGCGCCAGCAGCCAAAACTGGATGGGGACAGAGAGCACAGATACGCAGTATTTT. Translating gives CASSQNWMGTESTDTQYF.

The chain recombines TRBV27 with TRBJ2-5, with 9 bases aligning to TRBD1. Germline CDR1 and CDR2: MNHEY and SMNVEV (reference sequence). With 2 bases clipped from V and 5 bases from J, the junction kept 9 bases outside the gene matches. This CDR3 has 16 residues. CDR3 sequence reads: CASSLLTTGGIETQYF. The DNA of the CDR3 is TGTGCCAGCAGTTTACTGACGACAGGGGGGATCGAGACCCAGTACTTC.

The gene calls are TRBV15 and TRBJ1-3, with D unclear. The CDR3 totals 14 residues. V was clipped by 6 bases and J by 4 bases, with 13 bases between them. Germline V gene sequence: CDR1 LNHNV, CDR2 YYDKDF (reference sequence). CDR3 protein: CATRTPLEGNTIYF. Written as DNA, the CDR3 is TGTGCCACCAGGACGCCTCTGGAGGGAAACACCATATATTTT.

This CDR3 reads CASSPRTSGRVFYEQYF. The CDR3 nucleotides read TGTGCCAGCAGCCCGCGGACTAGCGGGAGGGTCTTCTACGAGCAGTACTTC. The chain is built from TRBV11-2 and TRBJ2-7, with 15 bases matching TRBD2. The V gene end was trimmed by 5 bases and the J gene end by 3 bases; junction bases not matched to a gene: 8. CDR1 is SGHAT and CDR2 is FQNNGV in the germline V gene. This CDR3 contains 17 residues.

With regard to this clone: At the DNA level, this CDR3 is encoded by other sequences in the same sample as well. The CDR3 DNA reads TGTGCCAGTAGTATAGCAGGTTACAATGAGCAGTTCTTC. It yields the protein CASSIAGYNEQFF. This sequence joins TRBV19 and TRBJ2-1; D unresolved. This CDR3 region has 13 residues. The V gene lost 1 base and the J gene lost 4 bases, with 5 bases spanning the gap. Germline lookup yields CDR1 LNHDA and CDR2 SQIVND (reference sequence).

The chain is built from TRBV25-1 and TRBJ2-1; tentative D call: TRBD1 (6 bases). CDR3 length: 13 residues. CDR1 is MGHDK and CDR2 is SYGVNS in the germline V gene. The V end was cut by 2 bases, the J end by 6 bases, with 8 bases between. This CDR3 reads CASSEPDSNEQFF. The CDR3 DNA reads TGTGCCAGCAGTGAACCGGACAGCAATGAGCAGTTCTTC.

This chain uses TRBV5-1 with TRBJ2-6; D may be TRBD1 (6 bases). In germline, CDR1 is SGHRS, CDR2 YFSETQ. The CDR3 totals 19 residues. Trimming took off 4 bases at V and 2 bases at J, with 22 bases between the two ends. The CDR3 reads CASSQVRGRKVTGANVLTF. The CDR3, as DNA: TGCGCCAGCAGCCAAGTCAGGGGCAGAAAGGTCACTGGGGCCAACGTCCTGACTTTC.

The table lists this clone with a count of one. J is TRBJ2-1 and V is TRBV6-5; no clear D gene. The V gene's germline CDR1 is MNHEY and CDR2 SVGAGI. V gave up 7 bases and J gave up 0 bases, with 10 bases separating them. The CDR3 extends over 14 amino acids. The CDR3 region has the DNA TGTGCCAGCACCCCGGTTAACTCCTACAATGAGCAGTTCTTC. Its protein is CASTPVNSYNEQFF.

The rearrangement joins TRBV9 to TRBJ2-2, with 7 nucleotides matching TRBD2. Per germline, CDR1 SGDLS and CDR2 YYNGEE. The CDR3 is made up of 16 amino acids. Losses at the gene ends were 3 bases for V and 3 bases for J; bases not matched to a gene: 8. The CDR3 region is CASSARLAIDTGELFF. In DNA form, the CDR3 reads TGTGCCAGCAGCGCAAGACTAGCTATAGACACCGGGGAGCTGTTTTTT.

The chain has TRBV19 and TRBJ2-2, with unresolved D. V dropped 9 bases and J dropped 4 bases, with 9 bases sitting between them. The CDR3 runs 12 residues. The V gene's germline CDR1 is LNHDA and CDR2 SQIVND (reference sequence). This chain's CDR3 is CASGYLTGELFF. The DNA of the CDR3 is TGTGCCAGCGGATACCTCACCGGGGAGCTGTTTTTT.

The chain carries TRBV15 and TRBJ2-1; 8 nucleotides match TRBD2. V was clipped by 4 bases and J by 10 bases; unmatched bases: 6. Germline CDR1 reads LNHNV; CDR2 reads YYDKDF (reference sequence). The CDR3 spans 13 residues. The CDR3 region has the DNA TGTGCCACCAGCACTCGTCGGGGGGGCGAGCAGTTCTTC. It translates to CATSTRRGGEQFF.

The V and J genes are TRBV9 and TRBJ2-3, with TRBD2 identical over 7 bases. The length of the CDR3 is 17 residues. The germline gives CDR1 SGDLS, CDR2 YYNGEE. V shed 4 bases and J 2 bases; nucleotides not matched to a gene: 13. The CDR3 region is CASSPARAGIFTDTQYF. CDR3 bases: TGTGCCAGCAGCCCAGCCCGAGCGGGGATTTTCACAGATACGCAGTATTTT. Filled out from reference TRBV9 and TRBJ2-3, the complete variable domain reads DSGVTQTPKHLITATGQRVTLRCSPRSGDLSVYWYQQSLDQGLQFLIQYYNGEERAKGNILERFSAQQFPDLHSELNLSSLELGDSALYFCASSPARAGIFTDTQYFGPGTRLTVL.

Notes on this clone: This CDR3 is also generated by other DNA sequences in the sample. The chain combines TRBV28 with TRBJ2-7; 8 bases align to TRBD2. The CDR3 totals 14 residues. Looked up from germline, CDR1 is MDHEN and CDR2 is SYDVKM. V lost 3 bases to trimming and J lost 4 bases; unmatched junction nucleotides: 5. CDR3 nucleotide sequence: TGTGCCAGCAGTTTTGGGCTAGCGGGTTACGAGCAGTACTTC. Its translation: CASSFGLAGYEQYF.